Sequencing of this TCR beta chain was carried out in a study of memory CD4+ T cells and cytomegalovirus serostatus. There are 15 residues in the CDR3. Germline V lookup: CDR1 SGHNT, CDR2 YENEEA. The V end lost 5 bases, the J end lost 8 bases, and 19 bases lay between the germline ends. The sort gate was single viable CD3+CD4+CD8-CD45RO+ cells for memory CD4+ T cells. Generated by immunoSEQ multiplex PCR, the TCRdb table keeps only in-frame clones and is missing some. The data show some 80,000 clones, around 80% seen once. The chain links TRBV11-3 to TRBJ2-1; D call uncertain. The sequenced material came from memory CD4+ T cells from blood. This receptor was taken from an adult in good health and CMV-seronegative. The CDR3 loop is CASSPRSRGSDEQFF. CDR3 in DNA: TGTGCCAGCAGCCCCCGGTCCCGAGGAAGCGATGAGCAGTTCTTC.